This record covers a single TCR beta chain. TCRdb re-called the 5' RACE reads with MiXCR, one entry per CDR3 protein. The sample holds about 720,000 distinct CDR3 sequences; 15% to 20% are singletons and the top ten take around 13%. The data were taken from a study of identical twins. Germline CDR1 and CDR2: SGHRS and YFSETQ. Trimming pared 1 base from V and 2 bases from J, leaving 14 bases between. This CDR3 is 16 amino acids long. These same records also appear under a second study, on T cells expressing NK-cell markers.

The chain has TRBV5-1 and TRBJ2-3; D possibly corresponds to TRBD1 (5 bases). This TCR was sampled from a woman aged 18-29 years in good health. Sequencing was performed on PBMCs. The CDR3 loop is CASSLNPTGHTDTQYF. The CDR3 nucleotides read TGCGCCAGCAGCTTGAATCCCACAGGCCACACAGATACGCAGTATTTT.